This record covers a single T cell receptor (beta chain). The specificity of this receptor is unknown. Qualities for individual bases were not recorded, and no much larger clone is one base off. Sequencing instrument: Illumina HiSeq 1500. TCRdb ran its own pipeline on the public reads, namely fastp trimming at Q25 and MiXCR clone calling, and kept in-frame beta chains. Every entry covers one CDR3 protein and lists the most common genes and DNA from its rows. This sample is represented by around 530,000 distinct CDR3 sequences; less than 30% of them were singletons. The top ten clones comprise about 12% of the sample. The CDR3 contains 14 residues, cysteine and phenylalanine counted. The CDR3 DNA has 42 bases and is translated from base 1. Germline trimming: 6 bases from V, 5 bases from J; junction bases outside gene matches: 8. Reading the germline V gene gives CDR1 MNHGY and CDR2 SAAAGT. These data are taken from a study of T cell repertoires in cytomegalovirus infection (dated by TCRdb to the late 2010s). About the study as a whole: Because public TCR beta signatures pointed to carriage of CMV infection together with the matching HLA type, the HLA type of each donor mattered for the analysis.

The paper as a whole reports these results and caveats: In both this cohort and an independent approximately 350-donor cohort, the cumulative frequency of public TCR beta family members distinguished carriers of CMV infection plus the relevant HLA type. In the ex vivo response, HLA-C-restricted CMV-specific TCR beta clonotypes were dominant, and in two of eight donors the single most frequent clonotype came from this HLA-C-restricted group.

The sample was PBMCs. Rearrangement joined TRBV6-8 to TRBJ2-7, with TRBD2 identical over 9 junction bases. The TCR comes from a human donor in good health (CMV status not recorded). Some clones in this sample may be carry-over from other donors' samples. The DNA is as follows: TGTGCCAGCAGGAGACTAGCGGTAGTGGACGAGCAGTACTTC. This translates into CASRRLAVVDEQYF.